Listed here is a single TCR beta chain. This sample was included in a study of blood T cell repertoires in COVID-19. Germline trimming cut 2 bases from V and 3 bases from J; bases unmatched to any gene: 1. The germline CDR1 and CDR2 sequences are LGHDT and YNNKEL (reference sequence). CDR3 length equals 14 residues. Data came from immunoSEQ multiplex PCR; TCRdb stores just in-frame clones and leaves some out. The data hold 150,000 to 200,000 clones, with 80% observed a single time. The source is a woman aged 60-75 years who had recovered from COVID-19. Sequencing input: PBMCs or T cells enriched from blood (not recorded which). The gene calls are TRBV3-1 (or the pseudogene TRBV3-2) and TRBJ2-5; TRBD2 matches at 9 bases. The CDR3 reads CASSQWTSEETQYF. The CDR3 DNA follows: TGTGCCAGCAGCCAATGGACTAGCGAAGAGACCCAGTACTTC.